This TCR beta chain was found in a study of vaccination and CD4 T cells after COVID-19 (dated by TCRdb to the early 2020s). Looking at the study overall: SARS-CoV-2 positivity had been established in the convalescent patients by nasal swab PCR, and mild disease was recorded in nine or ten of these patients and severe disease in one. The convalescent cohort comprised six males and four females, including two Hispanic individuals, seven Caucasians, two Asians and one multiracial person. Participants got two doses of the Pfizer-BioNTech BNT162b2 vaccine (n=8) or two doses of the Moderna mRNA-1273 vaccine (n=2). Post-COVID blood samples were collected from convalescent patients a median of roughly 100 days after diagnosis, with a range of roughly 35 to 161 days. Post-vaccine blood samples were taken a median of approximately 76 days after the second vaccine dose, with a range of about 13 to 241 days. Overlapping spike peptide pools from SARS-CoV-2 and from the common cold coronaviruses HCoV-NL63, HCoV-OC43 and HCoV-229E were used as culture stimuli. Control cultures received a CEFX viral epitope pool as the positive control, an HIV-1 Nef peptide pool as the negative control, or no peptide. The spike-specific CD4+ TCR repertoire was compared before and after mRNA vaccination in over nine COVID-19 convalescent patients and a few infection-naive healthy vaccine recipients.

This clonotype was counted once. What antigen it recognizes has not been identified. Within one base of it there is no much larger clone, and no base qualities were kept. One read provides weak support. Libraries were constructed by PCR. TCR sequencing of DNA from cultured CD4+ T cells used the Oncomine TCR Beta short-read assay at the Johns Hopkins FTIC core. The QIAamp micro DNA kit was used to extract genomic DNA from the cultured CD4+ T cells. Oncomine TCR Beta libraries made from cultured CD4+ T cells were pooled using unique dual indexes and sequenced on an Illumina iSeq 100. The published analysis was carried out like this. Non-productive sequences were removed, and CDR3s not starting with C, not ending with F or W, or shorter than 7 amino acids were discarded. The MANAFEST web application identified antigen-specific clonotypes by comparing peptide-stimulated wells against reference wells and other culture wells. For a clone to be called positive, the clone needed an FDR below 0.05, an odds ratio above 5, and a productive frequency above 0.1% in at least two of three replicate wells. A clonotype was classed as cross-reactive if the clonotype showed significant expansion both in SARS-CoV-2 spike wells and in at least one common cold coronavirus spike condition. Similarity between CDR3 sequences was evaluated in R version 3.6.1 using Levenshtein distances (stringdist) and unrooted phylogenetic trees (ape). The raw public data were reprocessed by TCRdb itself: fastp quality trimming at Q25, MiXCR clonotype calling, in-frame beta chains only. Rows are unified per CDR3 protein, each entry keeping the most common DNA and genes. The V and J calls come from TCRdb's annotation, not from the publication. Recorded for this sample are about 26,000 distinct CDR3 sequences; 55% to 70% of them occurred a single time. The ten largest clones add up to 4% to 5.5% of the sample.

Results and caveats for the whole study, not just this receptor: The study included relatively few convalescent patients and did not analyze early timepoints after natural infection. Although the median number of SARS-CoV-2-reactive clonotypes went up from around 19 after infection to 38 after vaccination, the increase was not significant. In convalescent patients, a median roughly 87% of post-vaccine SARS-CoV-2-reactive clones were detected only after vaccination, suggesting vaccine-specific priming. Nearly all vaccine-specific clones in convalescent patients (304 of 307) were mono-reactive for SARS-CoV-2 spike rather than cross-reactive with common cold coronaviruses.

Cut back by 3 bases and 0 bases, the V and J ends lie 9 bases apart. The CDR3 numbers 15 residues from cysteine through phenylalanine. Kept here is only the CDR3 DNA, which spans 45 bases and is read in frame from base 1. Sequences SGHVS (CDR1) and FQNEAQ (CDR2) are obtained from the germline V gene. The treatment or condition label of this sample denotes: approximately nine-day PBMC culture with coronavirus spike peptide pools or control peptides (ViraFEST assay). The ViraFEST assay, used in the study, expanded antigen-specific T cells with peptide pools and then identified the expanded clonotypes through TCR sequencing. Positive SARS-CoV-2 PCR tests in the convalescent patients dated from March to December 2020, before Alpha, Beta and Delta variants emerged in the United States. More than 1.5 million PBMCs per well were cultured in IMDM with roughly 5.5% human AB serum and 8.5 to 10 IU/ml IL-2, plus 10 ug/ml peptide pools. On days 3 and 7, half of the culture medium was replaced with fresh IL-2-containing medium. After around 11 days of culture, CD4+ T cells were isolated by negative selection using the EasySep CD4+ T cell isolation kit. Ficoll-Paque Plus gradient centrifugation was used to isolate PBMCs from whole blood, and the isolated PBMCs were then either used fresh or cryopreserved at -140C. Triplicate wells were generally used for each culture condition.

Rearrangement joined TRBV7-8 to TRBJ1-5, with no reliable assignment of the D segment. Material for sequencing was CD4+ T cells from blood, cultured in vitro. This sequence was found in a human donor who had recovered from COVID-19. The CDR3 protein is CASSLRALSNQPQHF. In nucleotide form, the sequence is TGTGCCAGCAGCTTGCGTGCGCTTAGCAATCAGCCCCAGCATTTT.